This TCR beta chain was captured by sequencing in a study of T cell responses to AZD1222 COVID-19 vaccine. Study findings and constraints: Donors were mostly white British, more females; clonal diversity possibly underestimated. Spike-specific TCR breadth and depth grew following two AZD1222 doses. CD4 TCRs associated with vaccination spanned spike, dominating at 160-218 and 743-854.

Libraries were prepared by immunoSEQ multiplex PCR; TCRdb keeps only in-frame clonotypes and omits some of them. Here the sample spans approximately 74,000 clones, approximately 82% being singletons. Note on this clone: Its antigen is undetermined.

This CDR3 spans 13 amino acids. V was pared by 0 bases and J by 5 bases, with 7 bases between. In germline, CDR1 is LGHDT, CDR2 YNNKEL (reference sequence). Investigators merged groups given second doses at roughly 4 or roughly 12 weeks. Sequenced here: peripheral blood, sampled 28 days after the second AZD1222 dose. The V and J genes are TRBV3-1 (or the pseudogene TRBV3-2) and TRBJ1-2; the D is unclear. This clonotype was sampled from an adult who received the AZD1222 COVID-19 vaccine. Here the CDR3 DNA reads TGTGCCAGCAGCCAAGACAGAACTTATGGCTACACCTTC. This encodes CASSQDRTYGYTF.